This T cell receptor beta chain was sequenced in a study of T cells in Graves' hyperthyroidism and ophthalmopathy. PBMCs were obtained from 9 to 10 ml fresh peripheral blood. RNA transcripts gave rise to amplified TCR beta CDR3 regions. With the HTBI primer set, the TCR CDR3 went through a first round of RT-PCR. TCRdb itself ran the multiplex PCR reads through MiXCR, one entry per CDR3 protein. The data show under 750,000 distinct CDR3 sequences, roughly 20% seen once. The germline CDR1 and CDR2 sequences are LNHDA and SQIVND (reference sequence). The CDR3 has 14 amino acids. The V gene lost 6 bases and the J gene lost 5 bases, with 11 bases spanning the gap.

This TCR derives from a woman aged 45-60 years with Graves' hyperthyroidism that later progressed to Graves' ophthalmopathy. The rearrangement uses TRBV19 and TRBJ1-6; D is uncertain. Sequencing was done on a sample of blood. CDR3 amino acids: CASRLIQDNSPLHF. DNA for the CDR3: TGTGCCAGTAGACTTATCCAAGATAATTCACCCCTCCACTTT.